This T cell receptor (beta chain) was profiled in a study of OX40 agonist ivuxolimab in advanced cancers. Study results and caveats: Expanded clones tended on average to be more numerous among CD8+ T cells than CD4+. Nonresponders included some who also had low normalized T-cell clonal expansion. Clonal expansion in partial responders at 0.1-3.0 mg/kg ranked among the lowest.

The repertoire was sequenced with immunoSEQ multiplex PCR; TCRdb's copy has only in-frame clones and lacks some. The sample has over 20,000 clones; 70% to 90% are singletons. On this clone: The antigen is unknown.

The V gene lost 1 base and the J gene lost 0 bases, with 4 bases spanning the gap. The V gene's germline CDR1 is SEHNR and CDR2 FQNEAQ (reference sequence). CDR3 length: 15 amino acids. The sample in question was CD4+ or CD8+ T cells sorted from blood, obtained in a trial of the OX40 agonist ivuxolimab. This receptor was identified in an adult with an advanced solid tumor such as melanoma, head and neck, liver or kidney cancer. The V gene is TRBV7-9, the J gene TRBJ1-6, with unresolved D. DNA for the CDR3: TGTGCCAGCAGCTTAGGGAGCTCCTATAATTCACCCCTCCACTTT. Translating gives CASSLGSSYNSPLHF.